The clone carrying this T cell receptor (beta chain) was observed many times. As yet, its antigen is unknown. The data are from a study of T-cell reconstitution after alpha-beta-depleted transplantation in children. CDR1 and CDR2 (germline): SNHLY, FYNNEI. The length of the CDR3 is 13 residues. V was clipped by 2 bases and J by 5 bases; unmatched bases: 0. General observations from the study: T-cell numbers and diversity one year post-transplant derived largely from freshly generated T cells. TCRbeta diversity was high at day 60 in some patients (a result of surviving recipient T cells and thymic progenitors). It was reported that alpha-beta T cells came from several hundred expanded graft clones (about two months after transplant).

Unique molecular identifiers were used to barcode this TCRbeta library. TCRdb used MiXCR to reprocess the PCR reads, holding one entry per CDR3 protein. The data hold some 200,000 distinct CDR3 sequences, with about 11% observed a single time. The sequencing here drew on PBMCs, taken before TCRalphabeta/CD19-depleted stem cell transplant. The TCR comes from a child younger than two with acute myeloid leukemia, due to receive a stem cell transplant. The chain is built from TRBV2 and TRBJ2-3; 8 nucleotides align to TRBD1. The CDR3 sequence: CASSETGGDTQYF. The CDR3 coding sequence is TGTGCCAGCAGTGAAACAGGGGGAGATACGCAGTATTTT.